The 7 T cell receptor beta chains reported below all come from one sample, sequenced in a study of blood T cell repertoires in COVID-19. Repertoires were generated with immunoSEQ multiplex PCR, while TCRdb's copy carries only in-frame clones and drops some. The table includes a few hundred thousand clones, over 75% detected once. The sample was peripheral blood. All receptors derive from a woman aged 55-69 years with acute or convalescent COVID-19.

This CDR3 reads CASSVGVGTEAFF. For the CDR3, the DNA is TGTGCCAGCAGTGTCGGGGTGGGTACTGAAGCTTTCTTT. The gene calls are TRBV6-4 and TRBJ1-1; D is unresolved. The ends were cut back, 4 bases at V and 5 bases at J, with 11 bases in the middle. The CDR3 is 13 residues long. Germline CDR1 reads MRHNA; CDR2 reads SNTAGT.

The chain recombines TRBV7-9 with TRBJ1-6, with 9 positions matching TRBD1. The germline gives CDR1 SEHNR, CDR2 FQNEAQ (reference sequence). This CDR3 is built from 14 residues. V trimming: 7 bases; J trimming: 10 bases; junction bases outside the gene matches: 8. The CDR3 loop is CASTVQGAESPLHF. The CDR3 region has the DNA TGTGCCAGCACCGTACAGGGGGCTGAGTCACCCCTCCACTTT.

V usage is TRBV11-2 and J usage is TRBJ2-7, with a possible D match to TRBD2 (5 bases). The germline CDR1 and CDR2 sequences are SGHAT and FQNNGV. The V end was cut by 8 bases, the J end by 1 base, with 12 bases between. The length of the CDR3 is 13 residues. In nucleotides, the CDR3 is TGTGCCAGCGGAGGCCTAGGGTCCTACGAGCAGTACTTC. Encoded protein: CASGGLGSYEQYF.

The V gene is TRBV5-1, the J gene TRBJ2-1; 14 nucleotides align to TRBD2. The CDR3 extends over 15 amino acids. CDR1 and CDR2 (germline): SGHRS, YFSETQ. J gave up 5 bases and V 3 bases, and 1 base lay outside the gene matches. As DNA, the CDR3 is TGCGCCAGCAGCTCGGGACTAGCGGGAGACAATGAGCAGTTCTTC. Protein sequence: CASSSGLAGDNEQFF.

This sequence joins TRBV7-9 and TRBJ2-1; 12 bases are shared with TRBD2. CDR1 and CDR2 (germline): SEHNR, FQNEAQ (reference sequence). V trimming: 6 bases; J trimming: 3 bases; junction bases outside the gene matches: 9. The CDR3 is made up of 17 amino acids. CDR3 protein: CASSPLLAGGNYNEQFF. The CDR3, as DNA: TGTGCCAGCAGTCCTCTTCTAGCGGGGGGGAACTACAATGAGCAGTTCTTC.

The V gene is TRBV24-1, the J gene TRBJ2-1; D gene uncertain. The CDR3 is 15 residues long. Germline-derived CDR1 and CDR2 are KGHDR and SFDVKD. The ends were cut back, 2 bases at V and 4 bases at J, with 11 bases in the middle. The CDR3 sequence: CATSDSMSIYNEQFF. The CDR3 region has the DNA TGTGCCACCAGTGATTCGATGTCTATTTACAATGAGCAGTTCTTC.

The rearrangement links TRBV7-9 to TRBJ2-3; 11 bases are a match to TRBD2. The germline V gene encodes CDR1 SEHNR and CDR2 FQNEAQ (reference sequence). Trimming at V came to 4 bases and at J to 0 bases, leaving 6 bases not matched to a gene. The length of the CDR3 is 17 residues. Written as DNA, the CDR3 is TGTGCCAGCAGCTACCCGACTAGCGGGACTAGCACAGATACGCAGTATTTT. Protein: CASSYPTSGTSTDTQYF.